One sample yielded the 10 T cell receptor beta chains listed below, sequenced in a study of blood T cells in healthy people across ages. Sample-barcoded 5' priming and a J-beta primer mix drove a second PCR of 7 to 11 cycles. Using its own MiXCR run on the 5' RACE reads, TCRdb lists one record per CDR3 protein. Seen here are 1.5 million to 2 million distinct CDR3 sequences, under 30% observed once, and the top ten hold about 8%. The sequencing sample was made of blood. Receptors originate from a woman in her twenties or thirties in good health.

This clonotype was observed once. V is TRBV7-2 and J is TRBJ1-5; D unclear. Germline CDR1 reads SGHTA; CDR2 reads FQGNSA. Trimming took off 4 bases at V and 6 bases at J, with 7 bases between the two ends. The CDR3 runs to 12 residues. The CDR3 region is CASSSRAQPQHF. In DNA, the CDR3 is TGTGCCAGCAGCTCTAGGGCTCAGCCCCAGCATTTT.

In its sample, this clonotype was seen many times. The genes are TRBV20-1 and TRBJ2-1; maybe TRBD1 (5 bases). Between the trimmed V and J ends, which lost 3 bases and 0 bases, there was a span of 9 bases. Germline lookup yields CDR1 DFQATT and CDR2 SNEGSKA (reference sequence). The CDR3 length is 14 residues. The CDR3: CSARGQSSYNEQFF. The DNA for the CDR3 is TGCAGTGCTAGGGGGCAGAGCTCCTACAATGAGCAGTTCTTC.

CDR3: CASSALGQGDSPLHF. CDR3 nucleotides: TGTGCCAGCAGTGCCCTAGGGCAGGGAGATTCACCCCTCCACTTT. This chain joins TRBV25-1 and TRBJ1-6; D may be TRBD1 (5 bases). Germline V gene data show CDR1 as MGHDK and CDR2 as SYGVNS. This CDR3 contains 15 residues. Trimming pared 4 bases from V and 8 bases from J, leaving 15 bases between.

The rearrangement uses TRBV10-3 and TRBJ2-3; 12 bases map to TRBD2. The J segment lost 6 bases and the V segment lost 6 bases, leaving 4 bases of the junction unmatched. From germline, CDR1 is ENHRY and CDR2 SYGVKD. This CDR3 is 14 amino acids long. CDR3: CAIRRTSGTDTQYF. The CDR3 DNA sequence: TGTGCCATCAGGAGGACTAGCGGGACCGATACGCAGTATTTT.

Details on this clonotype: Germline is not matched at one junction end, which may reflect a read error. V and J are TRBV3-1 and TRBJ2-5; 9 bases align to TRBD1. The J call is uncertain, as TRBJ2-7 better fits the DNA end. The CDR3 runs 14 residues. Germline CDR1 and CDR2: LGHDT and YNNKEL (reference sequence). CDR3: CAGRLSGTGNEQYF. CDR3 DNA sequence: TGTGCCGGCAGACTTTCCGGGACAGGGAACGAGCAGTACTTC.

This clonotype was picked up a small number of times. The rearrangement uses TRBV11-3 and TRBJ2-3, with D possibly matching TRBD1 (6 bases). Trimming cost V 5 bases and J 6 bases, with 18 bases left between them. There are 15 residues in the CDR3. Germline CDR1 and CDR2: SGHNT and YENEEA. CDR3 DNA sequence: TGTGCCAGCAGCGGAAGCAGGGGTTTCACGGATACGCAGTATTTT. It translates to CASSGSRGFTDTQYF.

The chain uses TRBV6-2 or TRBV6-3 and TRBJ2-2; D is ambiguous. In germline, CDR1 is MNHEY, CDR2 SVGEGT. Trimming took off 2 bases at V and 4 bases at J, with 14 bases between the two ends. There are 16 residues in the CDR3. The CDR3 is CASSYEDSTTTGELFF. The CDR3, as DNA: TGTGCCAGCAGTTACGAAGACTCCACCACCACCGGGGAGCTGTTTTTT.

V is TRBV5-1 and J is TRBJ2-6; D is uncertain. The CDR3 runs to 20 residues. With 0 bases removed from V and 0 bases from J, the gap between germline ends came to 19 bases. Germline loops: CDR1 SGHRS, CDR2 YFSETQ. The CDR3 spells CASSLGLTVLTYSGANVLTF. In DNA form, the CDR3 reads TGCGCCAGCAGCTTGGGGTTAACAGTTCTTACTTACTCTGGGGCCAACGTCCTGACTTTC.

This clonotype has only a few counts. This rearrangement joins TRBV4-1 to TRBJ2-7; unclear D gene. The V end was cut by 1 base, the J end by 2 bases, with 12 bases between. Germline values: CDR1 MGHRA, CDR2 YSYEKL. The CDR3 covers 15 residues. CDR3 in DNA: TGCGCCAGCAGCCAAGGGGTACGGAGAACCTACGAGCAGTACTTC. This gives the protein CASSQGVRRTYEQYF.

V gene TRBV4-3 combines with J gene TRBJ2-7; TRBD2 agrees at 9 bases. This CDR3 spans 15 amino acids. The junction had 7 bases not matched to a gene; V was cut back by 2 bases and J by 5 bases. CDR1 LGHNA and CDR2 YSLEER come from the germline V gene. The CDR3 DNA reads TGCGCCAGCAGCCAATGGCGGGAGGGCCAGAACGAGCAGTACTTC. It translates to CASSQWREGQNEQYF.